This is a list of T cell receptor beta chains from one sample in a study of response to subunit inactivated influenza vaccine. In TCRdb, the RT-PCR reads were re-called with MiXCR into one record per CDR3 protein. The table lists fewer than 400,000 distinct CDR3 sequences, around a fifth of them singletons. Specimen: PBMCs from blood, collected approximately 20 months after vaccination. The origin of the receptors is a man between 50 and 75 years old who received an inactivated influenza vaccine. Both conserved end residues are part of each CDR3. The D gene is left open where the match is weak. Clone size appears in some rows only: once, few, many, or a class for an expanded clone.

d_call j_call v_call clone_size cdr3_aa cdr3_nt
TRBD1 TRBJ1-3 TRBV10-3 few CAISSGTGVGRGNTIYF TGTGCCATCAGTTCTGGGACAGGTGTAGGTCGAGGAAACACCATATATTTT
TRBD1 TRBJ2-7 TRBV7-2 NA CASSLVYRGSYEQYF TGTGCCAGCAGCTTAGTGTACAGGGGCTCCTACGAGCAGTACTTC
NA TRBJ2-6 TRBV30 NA CAWSVLGSGANVLTF TGTGCCTGGAGTGTACTTGGTAGTGGGGCCAACGTCCTGACTTTC
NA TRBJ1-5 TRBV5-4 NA CASSFPDRQPQHF TGTGCCAGCAGCTTCCCCGACCGTCAGCCCCAGCATTTT
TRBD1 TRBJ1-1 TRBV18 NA CASSPSTGMDTEAFF TGTGCCAGCTCACCATCGACAGGGATGGACACTGAAGCTTTCTTT
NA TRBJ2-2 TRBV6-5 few CASSYYRGGTGELFF TGTGCCAGCAGTTACTACAGGGGGGGTACCGGGGAGCTGTTTTTT
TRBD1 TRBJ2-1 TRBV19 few CASSRDSSVIYNEQFF TGTGCCAGTAGCCGGGACAGCAGCGTAATTTACAATGAGCAGTTCTTC
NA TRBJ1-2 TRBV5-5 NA CASSGPGPANYGYTF TGTGCCAGCAGCGGGCCAGGACCCGCTAACTATGGCTACACCTTC
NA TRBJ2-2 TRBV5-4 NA CASSLEAGETGELFF TGTGCCAGCAGCTTGGAGGCAGGGGAGACCGGGGAGCTGTTTTTT
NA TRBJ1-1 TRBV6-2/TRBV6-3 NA CASSQVFEAFF TGTGCCAGCAGCCAAGTATTTGAAGCTTTCTTT
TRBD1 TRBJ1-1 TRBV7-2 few CASSFPGQRNTEAFF TGTGCCAGCAGCTTCCCGGGACAGAGGAACACTGAAGCTTTCTTT
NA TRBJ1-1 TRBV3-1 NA CASSQTTVNTEAFF TGTGCCAGCAGCCAGACGACGGTGAACACTGAAGCTTTCTTT
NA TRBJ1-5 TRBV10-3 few CAISESKYAGNQPQHF TGTGCCATCAGTGAGTCGAAGTACGCGGGGAATCAGCCCCAGCATTTT
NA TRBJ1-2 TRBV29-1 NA CSVASTTGLYGYTF TGCAGCGTTGCTTCTACCACAGGCCTCTATGGCTACACCTTC
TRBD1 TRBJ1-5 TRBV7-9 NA CASSLSTGSQPQHF TGTGCCAGCAGCTTATCGACAGGGTCTCAGCCCCAGCATTTT
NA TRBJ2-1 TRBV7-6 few CASSLRLGEKNEQFF TGTGCCAGCAGCCTACGTTTGGGGGAGAAAAATGAGCAGTTCTTC
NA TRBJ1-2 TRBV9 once CASSVVPQREGYEGYTF TGTGCCAGCAGCGTAGTACCCCAACGGGAGGGATACGAAGGCTACACCTTC
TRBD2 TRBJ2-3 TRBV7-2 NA CASSFTSGSTGDTQYF TGTGCCAGCAGCTTTACTAGCGGGAGTACGGGAGATACGCAGTATTTT
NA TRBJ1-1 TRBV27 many CASSSNRVSGTEAFF TGTGCCAGCAGTTCCAACAGGGTTAGTGGGACTGAAGCTTTCTTT
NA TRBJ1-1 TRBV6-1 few CASSKKANTEAFF TGTGCCAGCAGTAAAAAGGCGAACACTGAAGCTTTCTTT
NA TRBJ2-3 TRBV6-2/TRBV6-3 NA CASIKRVEDTQYF TGTGCCAGCATCAAGAGGGTCGAAGATACGCAGTATTTT
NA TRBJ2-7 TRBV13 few CASSLSMEQYF TGTGCCAGCAGCTTGTCGATGGAGCAGTACTTC
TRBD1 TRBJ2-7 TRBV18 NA CASSPPGTDKGEQYF TGTGCCAGCTCACCGCCCGGGACAGATAAGGGCGAGCAGTACTTC
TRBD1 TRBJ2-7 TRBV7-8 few CASSRGTVTYEQYF TGTGCCAGCAGTAGAGGGACAGTCACCTACGAGCAGTACTTC
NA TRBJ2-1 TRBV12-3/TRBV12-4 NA CASSLQGGGEQFF TGTGCCAGCAGTTTACAAGGGGGGGGTGAGCAGTTCTTC
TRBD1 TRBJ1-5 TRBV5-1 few CASSITGGADQPQHF TGCGCCAGCAGCATCACAGGGGGCGCGGATCAGCCCCAGCATTTT
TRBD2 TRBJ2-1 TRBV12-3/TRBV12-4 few CASTGGGSSSYEQFF TGTGCCAGCACCGGTGGCGGGAGCAGTTCGTATGAGCAGTTCTTC
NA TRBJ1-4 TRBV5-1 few CASSLAGRATNEKLFF TGCGCCAGCAGCTTGGCCGGGAGGGCGACTAATGAAAAACTGTTTTTT
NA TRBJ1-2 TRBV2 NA CASSEVQKGPYGYTF TGTGCCAGCAGTGAAGTACAGAAAGGACCCTATGGCTACACCTTC
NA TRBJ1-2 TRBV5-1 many CASSWTDKGYTF TGCGCCAGCAGCTGGACCGACAAAGGCTACACCTTC
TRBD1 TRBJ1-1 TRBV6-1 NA CASTDRGQNTEAFF TGTGCCAGCACCGACAGGGGGCAGAACACTGAAGCTTTCTTT
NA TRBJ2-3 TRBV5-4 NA CASSLDRGASTDTQYF TGTGCCAGCAGCTTGGACCGTGGAGCCAGCACAGATACGCAGTATTTT
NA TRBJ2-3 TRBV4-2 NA CASSQEVGTDTQYF TGTGCCAGCAGCCAAGAAGTAGGCACAGATACGCAGTATTTT
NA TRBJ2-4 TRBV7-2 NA CASSLPGSQAKNIQYF TGTGCCAGCAGCTTACCTGGATCGCAAGCCAAAAACATTCAGTACTTC
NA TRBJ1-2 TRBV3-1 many CASSQDSGPPYGYTF TGTGCCAGCAGCCAAGATTCGGGACCGCCCTATGGCTACACCTTC
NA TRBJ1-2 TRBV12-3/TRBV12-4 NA CATGGDGYTF TGTGCCACAGGAGGGGATGGCTACACCTTC
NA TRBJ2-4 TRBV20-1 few CSARGPRGGKNIQYF TGCAGTGCTAGAGGGCCGAGAGGGGGCAAAAACATTCAGTACTTC
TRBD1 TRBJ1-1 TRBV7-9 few CASSLDRDFANTEAFF TGTGCCAGCAGCTTGGACAGGGACTTCGCTAACACTGAAGCTTTCTTT
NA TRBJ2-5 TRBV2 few CASSVQGTQETQYF TGTGCCAGCAGTGTACAGGGAACCCAAGAGACCCAGTACTTC
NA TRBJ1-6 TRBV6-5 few CASSSSFGPLHF TGTGCCAGCAGTTCCTCCTTTGGACCCCTCCACTTT
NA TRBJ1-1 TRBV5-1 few CASSFSPGTHTEAFF TGCGCCAGCAGCTTTTCTCCGGGGACACACACTGAAGCTTTCTTT
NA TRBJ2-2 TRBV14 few CASSQRVGGRSTGELFF TGTGCCAGCAGCCAAAGAGTAGGCGGGCGGAGCACCGGGGAGCTGTTTTTT
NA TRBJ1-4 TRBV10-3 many CAISRSGGNEKLFF TGTGCCATCAGTCGCTCCGGGGGCAATGAAAAACTGTTTTTT
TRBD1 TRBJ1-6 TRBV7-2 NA CASSYGTVGISPLHF TGTGCCAGCAGCTACGGGACAGTCGGTATTTCACCCCTCCACTTT
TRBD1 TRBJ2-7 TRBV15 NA CATSRGTGVEQYF TGTGCCACCAGCAGAGGAACAGGGGTCGAGCAGTACTTC
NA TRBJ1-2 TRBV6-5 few CASSYTAKANYGYTF TGTGCCAGCAGTTACACGGCCAAAGCTAACTATGGCTACACCTTC
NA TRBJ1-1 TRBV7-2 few CASSVDSGVNTEAFF TGTGCCAGCAGCGTGGACAGTGGGGTGAACACTGAAGCTTTCTTT
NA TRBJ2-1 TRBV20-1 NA CSARDSRDSRGEQFF TGCAGTGCTAGAGATAGTCGGGATTCGAGGGGGGAGCAGTTCTTC
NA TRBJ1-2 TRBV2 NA CASSHFQIDYGYTF TGTGCCAGCAGTCACTTCCAAATCGACTATGGCTACACCTTC
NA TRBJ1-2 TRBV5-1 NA CASSPENSNYGYTF TGCGCCAGCAGCCCTGAGAACAGTAACTATGGCTACACCTTC
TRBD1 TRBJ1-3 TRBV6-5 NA CASSYWTGRFDSGNTIYF TGTGCCAGCAGTTACTGGACAGGCCGATTCGACTCTGGAAACACCATATATTTT
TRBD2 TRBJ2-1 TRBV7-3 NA CASSRGLAGGFYNEQFF TGTGCCAGCAGCCGGGGACTAGCGGGAGGTTTCTACAATGAGCAGTTCTTC
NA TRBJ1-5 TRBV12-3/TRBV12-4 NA CASSLEASAQHF TGTGCCAGCAGTTTGGAAGCTTCCGCCCAGCATTTT
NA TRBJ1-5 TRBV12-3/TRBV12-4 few CASRSGRHNQPQHF TGTGCCAGCAGATCGGGACGGCACAATCAGCCCCAGCATTTT
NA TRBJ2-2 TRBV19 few CASHLGVPGELFF TGTGCCAGTCACTTGGGGGTTCCCGGGGAGCTGTTTTTT